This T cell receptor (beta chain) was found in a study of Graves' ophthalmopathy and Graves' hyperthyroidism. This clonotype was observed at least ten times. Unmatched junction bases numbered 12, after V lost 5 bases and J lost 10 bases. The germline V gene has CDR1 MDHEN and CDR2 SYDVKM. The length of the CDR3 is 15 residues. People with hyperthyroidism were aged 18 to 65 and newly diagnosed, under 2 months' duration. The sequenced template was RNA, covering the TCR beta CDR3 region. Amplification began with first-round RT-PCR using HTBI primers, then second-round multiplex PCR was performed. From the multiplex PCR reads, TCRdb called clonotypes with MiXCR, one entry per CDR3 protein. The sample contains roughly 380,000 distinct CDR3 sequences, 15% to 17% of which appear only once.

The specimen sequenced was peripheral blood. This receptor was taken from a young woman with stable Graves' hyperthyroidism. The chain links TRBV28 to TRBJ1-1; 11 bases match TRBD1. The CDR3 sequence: CASSRGDRGNRRAFF. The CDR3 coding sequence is TGTGCCAGCAGTCGAGGGGACAGGGGGAATAGGCGAGCTTTCTTT.